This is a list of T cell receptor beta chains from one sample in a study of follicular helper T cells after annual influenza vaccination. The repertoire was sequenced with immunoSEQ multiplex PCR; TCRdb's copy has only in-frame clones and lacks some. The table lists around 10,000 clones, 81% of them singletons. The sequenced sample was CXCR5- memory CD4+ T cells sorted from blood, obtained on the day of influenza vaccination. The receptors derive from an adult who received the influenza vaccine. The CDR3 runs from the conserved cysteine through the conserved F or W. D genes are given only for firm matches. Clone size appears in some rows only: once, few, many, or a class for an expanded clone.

TGTGCCAGTGGGACCCCTGAAGCTTTCTTT	CASGTPEAFF	.	.	TRBV5-5	TRBJ1-1	10
TGTGCCAGCAGCGACATGGCGGGTACCACCGGGGAGCTGTTTTTT	CASSDMAGTTGELFF	.	.	TRBV9	TRBJ2-2	15
TGTGCCAGCAGTCTATGGACTAGCAGCTACAATGAGCAGTTCTTC	CASSLWTSSYNEQFF	.	TRBD2	TRBV7-6	TRBJ2-1	15
TGTGCCAGCAGTGCCCGGGACACCTCCTACGAGCAGTACTTC	CASSARDTSYEQYF	.	.	TRBV2	TRBJ2-7	14
TGCGCCAGCAGCTTGGGAGGTAGCGATTACGAGCAGTACTTC	CASSLGGSDYEQYF	.	.	TRBV5-1	TRBJ2-7	14
TGTGCCAGCAGCATTAATAGAAATGAGCAGTTCTTC	CASSINRNEQFF	.	.	TRBV5-4	TRBJ2-1	12
TGTGCCAGTAGTATAGGATACAGGTCCCAAGAGACCCAGTACTTC	CASSIGYRSQETQYF	.	.	TRBV19	TRBJ2-5	15
TGTGCCAGCAGGTCGGACAGGGCTGAAAAACTGTTTTTT	CASRSDRAEKLFF	.	TRBD1	TRBV6-1	TRBJ1-4	13
TGTGCCACCTCTAACACCGGGGAGCTGTTTTTT	CATSNTGELFF	.	.	TRBV15	TRBJ2-2	11
TGTGCCAGCAGTAGGGTTAACACAGATACGCAGTATTTT	CASSRVNTDTQYF	.	.	TRBV6-5	TRBJ2-3	13
TGTGCCAGCTCACCTGGCCCTAGCGGGAACACCGGGGAGCTGTTTTTT	CASSPGPSGNTGELFF	.	TRBD2	TRBV18	TRBJ2-2	16
TGTGCCAGTAGTGGACAGGCCGAGCAGAATCAGCCCCAGCATTTT	CASSGQAEQNQPQHF	.	TRBD1	TRBV19	TRBJ1-5	15
TGTGCCAGCAGCCAGGGACAGGGAGGAGAAAAACTGTTTTTT	CASSQGQGGEKLFF	.	TRBD1	TRBV11-2	TRBJ1-4	14
TGTGCCAGCAGCTCCAACAATGAGCAGTTCTTC	CASSSNNEQFF	.	.	TRBV7-9	TRBJ2-1	11
TGCGCCAGCAGCCCGGACAGGCAAGAGACCCAGTACTTC	CASSPDRQETQYF	.	TRBD1	TRBV5-1	TRBJ2-5	13
TGTGCCAGCAGCTTATCCCAGGATCAGCCCCAGCATTTT	CASSLSQDQPQHF	.	.	TRBV7-2	TRBJ1-5	13
TGTGCCAGCAGTTTAGATAGAGCGGGAGGGCCCAATGAGCAGTTCTTC	CASSLDRAGGPNEQFF	.	TRBD2	TRBV28	TRBJ2-1	16
TGTGCCAGCAGCCCCCTCGGGGTGAGCTATGGCTACACCTTC	CASSPLGVSYGYTF	.	.	TRBV6-1	TRBJ1-2	14
TGTGCCAGCAGCTTAGTCGGAGGGGTTCAAGAGACCCAGTACTTC	CASSLVGGVQETQYF	.	.	TRBV7-2	TRBJ2-5	15
TGTGCCAGCATAGGAGGGAGGGGCACCTACAATGAGCAGTTCTTC	CASIGGRGTYNEQFF	.	TRBD2	TRBV6-1	TRBJ2-1	15
TGTGCCAGCAGCTGGGGAGGGCAGGGGGCCCAGCCCCAGCATTTT	CASSWGGQGAQPQHF	.	TRBD1	TRBV6-1	TRBJ1-5	15
TGTGCCAGTAGTACCAGGGCATACACAGATACGCAGTATTTT	CASSTRAYTDTQYF	.	.	TRBV19	TRBJ2-3	14
TGTGCCAGCAGTGAAGGTCTCTACTATGGCTACACCTTC	CASSEGLYYGYTF	.	.	TRBV6-1	TRBJ1-2	13
TGTGCCAGCAGGACCCCGGGACTCACGAACACCGGGGAGCTGTTTTTT	CASRTPGLTNTGELFF	.	.	TRBV28	TRBJ2-2	16
TGTGCCAGCAGTGAAGGGACAAGGCGCTTCGGTGAGCAGTTCTTC	CASSEGTRRFGEQFF	.	.	TRBV6-1	TRBJ2-1	15
TGTGCCACCAGCAGAGCTAAGGCGAACACTGAAGCTTTCTTT	CATSRAKANTEAFF	once	.	TRBV15	TRBJ1-1	14
TGTGCCATCAGTGAAGTAACAGGGGGATTTGATACGCAGTATTTT	CAISEVTGGFDTQYF	.	TRBD1	TRBV10-3	TRBJ2-3	15
TGTGCCAGTAGTATAGCGGCGCGGGGGGGATACAATGAGCAGTTCTTC	CASSIAARGGYNEQFF	once	TRBD2	TRBV19	TRBJ2-1	16
TGTGCCAGCAGCAGGGGGAACTATAATTCACCCCTCCACTTT	CASSRGNYNSPLHF	.	TRBD1	TRBV6-5	TRBJ1-6	14
TGTGCCAGCAGAGTTGGCGGAGCAAACACCGGGGAGCTGTTTTTT	CASRVGGANTGELFF	.	.	TRBV9	TRBJ2-2	15
TGTGCCAGCAGTTCACCTGCCAGGCTAGGGCAAGAGACCCAGTACTTC	CASSSPARLGQETQYF	.	.	TRBV28	TRBJ2-5	16
TGTGCCAGCAGTTTATTCGAAGGGGTCAATCAGCCCCAGCATTTT	CASSLFEGVNQPQHF	few	.	TRBV28	TRBJ1-5	15
TGTGCCAGCAGCCTGGGCGGGGGCACAGATACGCAGTATTTT	CASSLGGGTDTQYF	.	.	TRBV5-6	TRBJ2-3	14
TGTGCCAGCAGTGCCGGCGGGGGAATCCGAGAGACCCAGTACTTC	CASSAGGGIRETQYF	.	TRBD2	TRBV28	TRBJ2-5	15
TGTGCCAGCAGCTTATTAGCGGGGGAGAACAATGAGCAGTTCTTC	CASSLLAGENNEQFF	.	TRBD2	TRBV7-2	TRBJ2-1	15
TGTGCCAGCAGCCTCCTTCGGGAAGGCGGGCAGTATTTT	CASSLLREGGQYF	.	.	TRBV5-6	TRBJ2-3	13
TGCGCCAGCAGGCCGGAGGGACAGGGGGCAGATACGCAGTATTTT	CASRPEGQGADTQYF	.	TRBD1	TRBV5-1	TRBJ2-3	15
TGTGCCAGCAGATCCAGGGGGCACACAGATACGCAGTATTTT	CASRSRGHTDTQYF	.	TRBD1	TRBV7-3	TRBJ2-3	14
TGTGCCAGCACGCCCGGGGACGTCTACGAGCAGTACTTC	CASTPGDVYEQYF	.	.	TRBV6-6	TRBJ2-7	13
TGCGCCAGCAGCCAAGCGGACCTCGTCAGTTACAATGAGCAGTTCTTC	CASSQADLVSYNEQFF	.	.	TRBV4-1	TRBJ2-1	16
TGTGCCAGCAGCTTAGTAGCGAGCGGTACCACAGATACGCAGTATTTT	CASSLVASGTTDTQYF	.	.	TRBV7-2	TRBJ2-3	16
TGTGCCAGCAGTTACTCGAGGGGAACGCAAGAGACCCAGTACTTC	CASSYSRGTQETQYF	.	.	TRBV6-5	TRBJ2-5	15
TGTGCCAGCAGTTTACTGGGAGGCACAGATACGCAGTATTTT	CASSLLGGTDTQYF	.	.	TRBV27	TRBJ2-3	14
TGTGCCATCAGGAGGTCAGGGGACGAGAACACTGAAGCTTTCTTT	CAIRRSGDENTEAFF	.	.	TRBV10-3	TRBJ1-1	15
TGTGCCAGCAGCTTAGGGGTAAGCAATCAGCCCCAGCATTTT	CASSLGVSNQPQHF	.	.	TRBV7-9	TRBJ1-5	14
TGTGCCAGCAGCCAAGACGGCAGGAACGAAAAACTGTTTTTT	CASSQDGRNEKLFF	few	.	TRBV4-2	TRBJ1-4	14
TGCGCCAGCAGCAAGAAACAGGGGGCGAATAACCAAGAGACCCAGTACTTC	CASSKKQGANNQETQYF	.	TRBD1	TRBV5-1	TRBJ2-5	17